This T cell receptor beta chain was recorded in a study of blood T cell repertoires in COVID-19. Turning to the study itself: Acute and convalescent COVID-19 specimens originated in the United States, Italy and Spain.

In the case of this clone: A read error may explain this, as a much larger clone is one base away. Additional DNA sequences in this sample encode the identical CDR3.

Germline CDR1 reads SGHDT; CDR2 reads YYEEEE. The CDR3 is 15 residues long. The method was immunoSEQ multiplex PCR; TCRdb's version includes in-frame clones alone and lacks a portion of them. Here the sample spans roughly 30,000 clones, about 78% being singletons. The rearrangement links TRBV5-6 to TRBJ1-6, with 9 bases identical to TRBD1. The clonotype was recovered from a woman aged 55-70 years with acute or convalescent COVID-19. Sequencing was performed on peripheral blood. This CDR3 reads CASSSGQGSFSPLHF. The CDR3 bases are TGTGCCAGCAGCTCGGGACAGGGCAGTTTCTCACCTCTCCACTTT.